This paragraph reports one T cell receptor (beta chain). The Seattle site enrolled patients during active infection and followed them longitudinally. This entry comes from a study of blood T cell repertoires in COVID-19. Study summary: Donors in the United States, Italy and Spain gave samples during acute or convalescent COVID-19. PBMCs, B-cell-depleted T cells, or T cells provided the cDNA or gDNA that made up the material.

CDR3 length equals 15 residues. The germline gives CDR1 SGHRS, CDR2 YFSETQ. The junction had 5 bases not matched to a gene; V was cut back by 0 bases and J by 6 bases. In the original analysis: Nucleated cell number was recorded as an estimate derived from reference gene primer amplification. Some clones are missing from TCRdb's copy, which holds only in-frame ones; the method was immunoSEQ multiplex PCR. V and J calls and clone size are those listed in that table; D and trimming were worked out from the DNA. The table lists fewer than 50,000 clones, more than 80% of them singletons. The source is a man aged 50-59 years with COVID-19, enrolled during active disease. The material sequenced was peripheral blood. J is TRBJ2-7 and V is TRBV5-1; 11 nucleotides agree with TRBD2. The DNA of the CDR3 is TGCGCCAGCAGCTTGGCCGAACTAGCGGGAGTCGAGCAGTACTTC. Translation gives CASSLAELAGVEQYF.